Listed here are 29 T cell receptor beta chains from one sample, sequenced in a study of CD8 T cells in Susac syndrome (dated by TCRdb to about 2019). The library was made by the immunoSEQ multiplex PCR assay. RNA was extracted using the RNeasy kit, and roughly 0.5 to 1 microgram was reverse transcribed with random hexamers. Starting from the raw public reads, TCRdb applied fastp trimming at Q25, assembled clones with MiXCR and retained in-frame beta chains. Merged by CDR3 protein, the rows form single entries marked with the most common genes and DNA. Within this sample are some 110,000 distinct CDR3 sequences, with approximately 93% of them counted one time only. Of the sample, roughly 0.088% falls within the top ten clones. The specimen sequenced was CD4+ T cells from PBMCs. The source of these receptors is a human donor with multiple sclerosis.

This clonotype was counted a single time. The chain links TRBV15 to TRBJ1-1; D not resolved. The germline V and J ends were trimmed by 1 base and 4 bases, with 10 bases remaining between them. The CDR3 is 14 residues long. Per germline, CDR1 LNHNV and CDR2 YYDKDF (reference sequence). The CDR3 coding sequence is TGTGCCACCAGCAGAGGGGCCACGTTCACTGAAGCTTTCTTT. This encodes CATSRGATFTEAFF.

V is TRBV6-5 and J is TRBJ1-2; D not resolved. The CDR3 consists of 13 residues. V shed 0 bases and J shed 5 bases, with 7 bases lying between them. CDR1 and CDR2 from the germline V gene are MNHEY and SVGAGI. The CDR3 sequence: CASSYSIRYGYTF. Here the CDR3 DNA reads TGTGCCAGCAGTTACTCGATTCGATATGGCTACACCTTC.

The gene calls are TRBV2 and TRBJ1-2; D ambiguous. V lost 2 bases and J 2 bases, leaving 9 bases between the germline ends. Germline CDR1 reads SNHLY; CDR2 reads FYNNEI. The CDR3 extends over 14 amino acids. The chain's CDR3 is CASSERGNNYGYTF. In DNA form, the CDR3 reads TGTGCCAGCAGTGAACGAGGGAACAACTATGGCTACACCTTC.

The chain combines TRBV7-2 with TRBJ1-4, with a possible D match to TRBD1 (6 bases). In germline, CDR1 is SGHTA, CDR2 FQGNSA. This CDR3 comprises 16 residues. Trimming shortened V by 3 bases and J by 8 bases, and 19 bases separated the two germline ends. CDR3 DNA: TGTGCCAGCAGCTTCCAGGGGCGCGCAGTCGAGGAAAAACTGTTTTTT. This sequence encodes CASSFQGRAVEEKLFF. Complete variable domain (other parts from reference TRBV7-2 and TRBJ1-4): GAGVSQSPSNKVTEKGKDVELRCDPISGHTALYWYRQSLGQGLEFLIYFQGNSAPDKSGLPSDRFSAERTGGSVSTLTIQRTQQEDSAVYLCASSFQGRAVEEKLFFGSGTQLSVL.

The chain links TRBV9 to TRBJ2-3; D remains ambiguous. The CDR3 consists of 13 residues. Germline V gene lookup returns CDR1 SGDLS and CDR2 YYNGEE. Between the trimmed V and J ends, which lost 3 bases and 4 bases, there was a span of 9 bases. CDR3 sequence (DNA): TGTGCCAGCAGCGCCGTACCCCCAGATACGCAGTATTTT. Translating gives CASSAVPPDTQYF.

Of note for this clonotype: A junction end diverges from the germline sequence, so it may reflect a read error. The chain couples TRBV3-1 to TRBJ2-7; the D gene could be TRBD1 or TRBD2 (6 bases each). CDR3 size: 12 residues. CDR1 and CDR2 (germline): LGHDT, YNNKEL (reference sequence). Written as DNA, the CDR3 is TGTGCCAGCAGCCAAGACAGGGGACTTGCCTTCTTC. This translates into CASSQDRGLAFF.

The chain has TRBV7-9 and TRBJ2-7; TRBD1 agrees at 7 bases. Trimming removed 4 bases from V and 5 bases from J; junction bases left unmatched: 5. Per germline, CDR1 SEHNR and CDR2 FQNEAQ (reference sequence). This CDR3 has 13 amino acids. The CDR3 DNA reads as TGTGCCAGCAGCTCCCCTGGACAGGACGAGCAGTACTTC. It codes for CASSSPGQDEQYF.

The chain employs TRBV14 and TRBJ1-2; 8 bases agree with TRBD1. This CDR3 is 15 amino acids long. Losses at the gene ends were 3 bases for V and 3 bases for J; bases not matched to a gene: 6. CDR1 SGHDN and CDR2 FVKESK come from the germline V gene. In DNA form, the CDR3 reads TGTGCCAGCAGCCATGCCCGGACAGGGTACTATGGCTACACCTTC. Amino acids: CASSHARTGYYGYTF.

The chain is built from TRBV27 and TRBJ2-3, with D possibly TRBD2 on 6 matching bases. The CDR3 is made up of 15 amino acids. The V and J ends lost 5 bases and 7 bases respectively, with 19 bases between them. Germline CDR1 and CDR2: MNHEY and SMNVEV (reference sequence). The CDR3 here is CASSRDSRRTYTQYF. In DNA, the CDR3 is TGTGCCAGCAGTCGGGACTCCCGGCGGACCTATACGCAGTATTTT.

This clonotype was picked up a small number of times. The chain recombines TRBV7-2 with TRBJ2-7, with TRBD2 identical over 13 bases. The CDR3 runs to 15 residues. In germline, CDR1 is SGHTA, CDR2 FQGNSA. With 5 bases clipped from V and 6 bases from J, the junction kept 7 bases outside the gene matches. CDR3 loop: CASSLTSGGATEQYF. CDR3 DNA: TGTGCCAGCAGCCTCACTAGCGGGGGGGCCACCGAGCAGTACTTC.

The chain is built from TRBV6-5 and TRBJ1-1, with TRBD1 as a possible D gene (6 bases). The V and J ends lost 7 bases and 4 bases respectively, with 19 bases between them. CDR1 and CDR2 from the germline V gene are MNHEY and SVGAGI. The CDR3 spans 15 residues. CDR3 in DNA: TGTGCCAGCACCGAGCTCCAGGGGAGGGTCACTGAAGCTTTCTTT. As protein: CASTELQGRVTEAFF.

V usage is TRBV3-1 and J usage is TRBJ2-1; 8 bases map to TRBD1. Trimming took 4 bases from V and 6 from J; bases not matched to a gene: 2. CDR3 size: 13 residues. Germline V gives CDR1 LGHDT, CDR2 YNNKEL (reference sequence). CDR3 nucleotide sequence: TGTGCCAGCAGCCGGACAGGGACCAATGAGCAGTTCTTC. Protein product: CASSRTGTNEQFF.

This clonotype has a single count. V usage is TRBV27 and J usage is TRBJ2-2; 9 nucleotides agree with TRBD1. V was pared by 7 bases and J by 7 bases, with 7 bases of the junction left unmatched. Germline V lookup: CDR1 MNHEY, CDR2 SMNVEV (reference sequence). This CDR3 is built from 14 residues. The CDR3 here is CASIPQGAVGELFF. CDR3 DNA: TGTGCCAGCATCCCACAGGGGGCGGTCGGGGAGCTGTTTTTT.

This clonotype was recorded only once. The chain carries TRBV11-3 and TRBJ2-7; possibly TRBD2 for D (6 bases). V was trimmed by 2 bases and J by 3 bases, leaving 14 bases between them. Germline values: CDR1 SGHNT, CDR2 YENEEA. The CDR3 sequence is 15 residues long. CDR3 sequence reads: CASSLLRGPGYEQYF. The CDR3 nucleotides are TGTGCCAGCAGCTTATTGCGGGGACCAGGCTACGAGCAGTACTTC. Supplemented by reference TRBV11-3 and TRBJ2-7, the full variable domain reads EAGVVQSPRYKIIEKKQPVAFWCNPISGHNTLYWYLQNLGQGPELLIRYENEEAVDDSQLPKDRFSAERLKGVDSTLKIQPAELGDSAVYLCASSLLRGPGYEQYFGPGTRLTVT.

V usage is TRBV7-2 and J usage is TRBJ2-7; weak D call: TRBD1 (6 bases). CDR3 size: 15 residues. The germline CDR1 and CDR2 sequences are SGHTA and FQGNSA. The V and J ends lost 5 bases and 2 bases respectively, with 16 bases between them. CDR3 region: CASSLGTTRTYEQYF. Written as DNA, the CDR3 is TGTGCCAGCAGCCTCGGGACAACGAGAACCTACGAGCAGTACTTC.

V and J are TRBV20-1 and TRBJ2-1; the match to TRBD2 covers 11 bases. With V trimmed by 6 bases and J by 4 bases, 2 bases remained unmatched. The V gene's germline CDR1 is DFQATT and CDR2 SNEGSKA (reference sequence). The CDR3 contains 13 residues. The chain's CDR3 is CSAGLAVYNEQFF. The DNA for the CDR3 is TGCAGTGCGGGACTAGCGGTTTACAATGAGCAGTTCTTC.

The chain has TRBV5-1 and TRBJ2-1; weak D call: TRBD2 (8 bases). Trimming left V 4 bases short and J 0 bases short, with 14 bases between. The CDR3 is 16 residues long. Germline assignment: CDR1 SGHRS and CDR2 YFSETQ. CDR3 region: CASSPQGTSSYNEQFF. The CDR3 nucleotides are TGCGCCAGCAGCCCACAGGGGACTAGCTCCTACAATGAGCAGTTCTTC.

This rearrangement joins TRBV14 to TRBJ2-6, with 9 nucleotides matching TRBD1. The CDR3 spans 17 residues. V trimming: 2 bases; J trimming: 0 bases; junction bases outside the gene matches: 2. Germline CDR1 reads SGHDN; CDR2 reads FVKESK. The CDR3 nucleotides are TGTGCCAGCAGCCAAATGACAGGGGGCTCTGGGGCCAACGTCCTGACTTTC. The encoded protein is CASSQMTGGSGANVLTF.

The CDR3 here is CSVEEQGGYTF. The DNA of the CDR3 is TGCAGCGTTGAAGAACAGGGTGGCTACACCTTC. The chain combines TRBV29-1 with TRBJ1-2; D possibly corresponds to TRBD1 (6 bases). V lost 0 bases and J 7 bases, leaving 6 bases between the germline ends. Germline CDR1 SQVTM, CDR2 ANQGSEA. The CDR3 totals 11 residues.

The CDR3, as DNA: TGCAGTGCTAGCCCACCCACAGTGAACACTGAAGCTTTCTTT. The encoded protein is CSASPPTVNTEAFF. The chain combines TRBV20-1 with TRBJ1-1; no firm D call. The V end lost 3 bases, the J end lost 0 bases, and 11 bases lay between the germline ends. The germline V gene has CDR1 DFQATT and CDR2 SNEGSKA (reference sequence). The CDR3 has 14 residues.

The chain recombines TRBV19 with TRBJ1-2, with 7 bases identical to TRBD1. The V gene end was trimmed by 3 bases and the J gene end by 4 bases; junction bases not matched to a gene: 2. This CDR3 has 13 residues. Germline V gives CDR1 LNHDA, CDR2 SQIVND (reference sequence). CDR3 sequence reads: CASSIGQVYGYTF. The DNA of the CDR3 is TGTGCCAGTAGTATTGGACAGGTCTATGGCTACACCTTC.

The J gene is TRBJ1-2, the V gene TRBV5-8; possible D gene TRBD1, 5 bases. V was clipped by 0 bases and J by 2 bases, with 11 bases between them. This CDR3 spans 15 amino acids. The V gene's germline CDR1 is SGHTS and CDR2 YDEGEE. The CDR3 coding sequence is TGTGCCAGCAGCTTGGGCCGGACAATGAACTATGGCTACACCTTC. This encodes CASSLGRTMNYGYTF.

The chain carries TRBV10-3 and TRBJ1-1, with 7 bases aligning to TRBD1. V lost 3 bases and J lost 11; bases outside the gene matches: 6. The CDR3 is made up of 12 amino acids. Germline CDR1 is ENHRY and CDR2 is SYGVKD. As DNA, the CDR3 is TGTGCCATCAGTGACCGACAGGGTGGGGCTTTCTTT. It specifies CAISDRQGGAFF.

In DNA form, the CDR3 reads TGCGCCAGCAGCTTGAACATCGGGACCGGGGAGCTGTTTTTT. Translated: CASSLNIGTGELFF. This rearrangement joins TRBV5-1 to TRBJ2-2; D is ambiguous. Germline V lookup: CDR1 SGHRS, CDR2 YFSETQ. Trimming removed 1 base from V and 5 bases from J, with 9 bases in between. The CDR3 runs 14 residues.

This chain links TRBV18 with TRBJ2-5, with a tentative D call TRBD1 (6 bases). CDR3 size: 17 residues. V lost 5 bases and J 1 base, leaving 20 bases between the germline ends. In germline, CDR1 is KGHSH, CDR2 LQKENI. As DNA, the CDR3 is TGTGCCAGCTCATTCTCTGTCCCCGGACAGCTCCAAGAGACCCAGTACTTC. Its protein is CASSFSVPGQLQETQYF.

The gene calls are TRBV12-3 or TRBV12-4 and TRBJ2-3; D perhaps matches TRBD2 (6 bases). Trimming took off 6 bases at V and 2 bases at J, with 12 bases between the two ends. This CDR3 has 14 amino acids. The CDR3 is CASSGDSVTDTQYF. The CDR3 DNA sequence: TGTGCCAGCAGCGGGGACTCCGTCACAGATACGCAGTATTTT.

The chain carries TRBV27 and TRBJ1-2; 8 bases align to TRBD1. This CDR3 spans 15 amino acids. CDR1 is MNHEY, CDR2 SMNVEV, per germline (reference sequence). V was clipped by 2 bases and J by 4 bases; unmatched bases: 6. CDR3: CASSLTPGGVYGYTF. The CDR3, as DNA: TGTGCCAGCAGTTTAACCCCAGGGGGCGTCTATGGCTACACCTTC.

The chain employs TRBV30 and TRBJ1-5, with D tentatively TRBD1 (6 bases). The V gene's germline CDR1 is GTSNPN and CDR2 SVGIG (reference sequence). V lost 4 bases, J lost 3 bases, and 7 bases lay in between. CDR3 length: 12 amino acids. The CDR3 region has the DNA TGTGCCTGGAACAGGGACAATCAGCCCCAGCATTTT. It is translated as CAWNRDNQPQHF.

This chain connects TRBV7-9 to TRBJ1-4; D uncertain. The CDR3 runs 15 residues. V lost 1 base, J lost 3 bases, and 9 bases lay in between. Germline V gene lookup returns CDR1 SEHNR and CDR2 FQNEAQ (reference sequence). Here the CDR3 reads CASSLGLVPNEKLFF. The CDR3 DNA follows: TGTGCCAGCAGCTTAGGGCTAGTGCCTAATGAAAAACTGTTTTTT.